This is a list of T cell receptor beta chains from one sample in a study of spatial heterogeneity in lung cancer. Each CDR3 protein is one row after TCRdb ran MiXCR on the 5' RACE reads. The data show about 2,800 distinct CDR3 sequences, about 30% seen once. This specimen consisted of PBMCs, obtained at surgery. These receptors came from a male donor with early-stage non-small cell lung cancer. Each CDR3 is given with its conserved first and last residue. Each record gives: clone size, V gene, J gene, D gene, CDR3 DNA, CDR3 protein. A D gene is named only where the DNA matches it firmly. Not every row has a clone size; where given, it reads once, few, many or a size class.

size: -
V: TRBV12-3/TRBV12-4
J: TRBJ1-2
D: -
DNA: TGTGCCAGCAGTCCCCGGGACACCCGGAGCTATGGCTACACCTTC
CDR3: CASSPRDTRSYGYTF

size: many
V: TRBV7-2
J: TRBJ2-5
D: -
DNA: TGTGCCAGCAGCTTAGTGGGCGAGACCCAGTACTTC
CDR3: CASSLVGETQYF

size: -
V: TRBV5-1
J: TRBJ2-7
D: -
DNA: TGCGCCAGCAGCTTGGGAACAGAATCCTACGAGCAGTACTTC
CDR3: CASSLGTESYEQYF

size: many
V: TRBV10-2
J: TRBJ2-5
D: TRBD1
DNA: TGCGCCAGCAGAAGGACAGGGAGTCTGCAAGAGACCCAGTGCTTC
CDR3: CASRRTGSLQETQCF

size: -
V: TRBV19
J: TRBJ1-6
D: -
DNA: TGTGCCAGTAGTATCCGATCTCACCCGGGACAATATAATTCACCCCTCCACTTT
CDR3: CASSIRSHPGQYNSPLHF

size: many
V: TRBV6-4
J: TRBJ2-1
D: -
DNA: TGTGCCAGCAGTGACTCACTAGGGGGGCCCAATGAGCAGTTCTTC
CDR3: CASSDSLGGPNEQFF

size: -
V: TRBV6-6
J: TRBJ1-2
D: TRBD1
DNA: TGTGCCAGCAGTCTCGCCGGGACAGGGGGGTATGGCTACACCTTC
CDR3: CASSLAGTGGYGYTF

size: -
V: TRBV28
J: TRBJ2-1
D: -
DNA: TGTGCCAGCAGTTTACGGGACCTGGGTGAGCAGTTCTTC
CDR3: CASSLRDLGEQFF

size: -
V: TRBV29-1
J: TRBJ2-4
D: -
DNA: TGCAGCGTTGAAGGGTTGAACATTCAGTACTTC
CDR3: CSVEGLNIQYF

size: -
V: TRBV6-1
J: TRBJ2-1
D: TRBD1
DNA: TGTGCCAGCAGTGAGCCTTCATCGGGACAGGATCTCTACAATGAGCAGTTCTTC
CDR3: CASSEPSSGQDLYNEQFF

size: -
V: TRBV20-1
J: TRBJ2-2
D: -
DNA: TGCAGTGCCAGTCGCCCTCCCAGGTTAGGGGCGAACACCGGGGAGCTGTTTTTT
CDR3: CSASRPPRLGANTGELFF

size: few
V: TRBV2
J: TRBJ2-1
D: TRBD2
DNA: TGTGCCAGCAGTTTTCTTAGCGGGAGGGCCGACCAGCAGTTCTTC
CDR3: CASSFLSGRADQQFF

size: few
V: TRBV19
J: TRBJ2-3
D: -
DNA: TGTGCCAGTACTTTGACCCCCCCAGATACGCAGTATTTT
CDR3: CASTLTPPDTQYF

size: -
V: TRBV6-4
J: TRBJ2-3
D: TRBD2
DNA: TGTGCCAGCAGTGAAGAGCGGGGGAACACAGATACGCAGTATTTT
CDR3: CASSEERGNTDTQYF

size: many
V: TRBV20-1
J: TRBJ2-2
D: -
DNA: TGCAGTGCTAGAGATTCCCTGGTGGGCGGGCCGAACACCGGGGAGCTGTTTTTT
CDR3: CSARDSLVGGPNTGELFF

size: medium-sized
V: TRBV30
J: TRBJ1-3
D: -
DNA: TGTGCCTGGAGTGCGTCAGATGGAAACACCATATATTTT
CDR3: CAWSASDGNTIYF

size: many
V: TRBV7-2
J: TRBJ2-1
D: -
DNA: TGTGCCAGCAGCTCCGCGGGACTTCTCTACAATGAGCAGTTCTTC
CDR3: CASSSAGLLYNEQFF

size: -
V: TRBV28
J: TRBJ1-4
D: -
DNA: TGTGCCAGCAGTTTACTGATGGGCAGGGAGGCAAGCGGGGTTTTT
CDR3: CASSLLMGREASGVF

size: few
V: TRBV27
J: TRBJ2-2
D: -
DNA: TGTGCCAGCAGCCTTGTAGGCGGGGAGCTGTTTTTT
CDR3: CASSLVGGELFF

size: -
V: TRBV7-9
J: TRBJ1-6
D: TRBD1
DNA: TGTGCCAGCAGCGGGGACAGACCCCTCCACTTT
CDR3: CASSGDRPLHF

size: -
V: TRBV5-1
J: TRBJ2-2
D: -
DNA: TGCGCCAGCAGACATGTAGAGGGGACCTTGAACACCGGGGAGCTGTTTTTT
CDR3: CASRHVEGTLNTGELFF

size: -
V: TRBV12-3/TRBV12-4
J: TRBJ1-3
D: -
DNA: TGTGCCAGCAGCCATGCGACCCTCTCTGGAAACACCATATATTTT
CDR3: CASSHATLSGNTIYF

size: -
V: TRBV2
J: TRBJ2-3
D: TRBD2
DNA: TGTGCCAGCAGGAAGGGACTAGCGGGGGGGCCAGATACGCAGTATTTT
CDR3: CASRKGLAGGPDTQYF

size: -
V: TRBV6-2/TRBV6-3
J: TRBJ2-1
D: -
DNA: TGTGCCAGCAGTTCCGACAAGCCTAACAATGAGCAGTTCTTC
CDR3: CASSSDKPNNEQFF

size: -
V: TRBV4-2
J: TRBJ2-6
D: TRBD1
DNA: TGTGCCAGCAGCCAAGAGGGGACAGACTTTGCTGGGGCCAACGTCCTGACTTTC
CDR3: CASSQEGTDFAGANVLTF

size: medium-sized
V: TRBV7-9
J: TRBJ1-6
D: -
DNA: TGTGCCAGCAGCGGGGCCCTTCGGCCCTCACCCCTCCACTTT
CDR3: CASSGALRPSPLHF

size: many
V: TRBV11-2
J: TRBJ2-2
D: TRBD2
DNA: TGTGCCAGCAGCCTACTAGCGGGGAAAACCGGGGAGCTGTTTTTT
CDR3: CASSLLAGKTGELFF

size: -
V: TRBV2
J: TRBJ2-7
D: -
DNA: TGTGTCAGCAAGGTGGGAGGAGGCCGGTACGAGCAGTACTTC
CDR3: CVSKVGGGRYEQYF

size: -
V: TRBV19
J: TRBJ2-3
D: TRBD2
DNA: TGTGCCAGTAGTGCATTTAGCGGGGGGGCAGGGGATACGCAGTATTTT
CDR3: CASSAFSGGAGDTQYF

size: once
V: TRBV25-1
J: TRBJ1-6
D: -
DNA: TGTGCCAGCAGTTCGAGTGCGCCACCCCTCCACTTT
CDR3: CASSSSAPPLHF

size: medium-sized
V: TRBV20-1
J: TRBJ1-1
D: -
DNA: TGCAGTGCTAAAGGGTCCGACCAACCTGAGAACACTGAAGCTTTCTTT
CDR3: CSAKGSDQPENTEAFF

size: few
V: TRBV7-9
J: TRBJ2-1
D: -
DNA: TGTGCCAGCAGCTTAGCGGGAAAGTATGAGCAGTTCTTC
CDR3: CASSLAGKYEQFF

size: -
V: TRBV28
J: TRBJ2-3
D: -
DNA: TGTGCCAGCTATGAGGCTGGAGATACGCAGTATTTT
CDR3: CASYEAGDTQYF

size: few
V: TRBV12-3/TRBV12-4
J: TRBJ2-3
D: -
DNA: TGTGCCAGCAGTCCGGTGGGCGGTTTCACAGATACGCAGTATTTT
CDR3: CASSPVGGFTDTQYF

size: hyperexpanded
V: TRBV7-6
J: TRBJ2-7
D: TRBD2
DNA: TGTGCCAGCAGCTTCGTGGCCCTACCTCGGGGGGAACCAGCGGGGACCTACGAGCAGTACTTC
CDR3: CASSFVALPRGEPAGTYEQYF

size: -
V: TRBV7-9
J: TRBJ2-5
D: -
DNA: TGTGCCAGCAGCTTACGGACACTTCAAGAGACCCAGTACTTC
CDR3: CASSLRTLQETQYF